These 2 T cell receptor beta chains share one sample of origin, sequenced in a study of cytomegalovirus exposure and HLA in healthy donors. Primers for the PCR totalled 60 Vbeta and 13 Jbeta. TCRdb's table, derived via immunoSEQ multiplex PCR, lists solely in-frame clones and lacks some. The sample contains 120,000 to 150,000 clones, approximately 83% of which appear only once. Sequencing was done on a sample of PBMCs. The receptors stem from a male donor in good health and CMV-seronegative.

The chain is built from TRBV5-1 and TRBJ1-1, with unresolved D. CDR1 and CDR2 (germline): SGHRS, YFSETQ. Trimming removed 4 bases from V and 0 bases from J, with 16 bases in between. The CDR3 covers 16 residues. CDR3 sequence reads: CASSLAVTDLNTEAFF. The CDR3, as DNA: TGCGCCAGCAGCCTGGCGGTGACCGACTTGAACACTGAAGCTTTCTTT.

This chain connects TRBV5-6 to TRBJ2-7; the D is unclear. There are 11 residues in the CDR3. Germline loops: CDR1 SGHDT, CDR2 YYEEEE. Between the trimmed V and J ends, which lost 5 bases and 1 base, there was a span of 4 bases. The CDR3: CASSNSYEQYF. For the CDR3, the DNA is TGTGCCAGCAGTAATTCCTACGAGCAGTACTTC.